Following are 20 T cell receptor beta chains from one sample sequenced in a study of T cell responses to AZD1222 COVID-19 vaccine. TCRdb keeps only in-frame clones here, not all; method: immunoSEQ multiplex PCR. The sample has roughly 120,000 clones; 70% to 90% are singletons. This specimen was peripheral blood, taken on day 0 of MenACWY control vaccination. Source of these receptors: an adult in good health.

The V gene is TRBV6-6, the J gene TRBJ1-2, with TRBD1 matching 7 bases. Trimming cost V 8 bases and J 5 bases; bases outside gene matches: 8. Germline V gene sequence: CDR1 MNHNY, CDR2 SVGAGI (reference sequence). The CDR3 runs 13 residues. The CDR3 sequence: CASQGGVVYGYTF. The CDR3 bases are TGTGCCAGCCAGGGGGGGGTAGTATATGGCTACACCTTC.

V and J are TRBV6-1 and TRBJ1-5; a weak D match, TRBD1 (6 bases). The CDR3 runs to 15 residues. Germline V gives CDR1 MNHNS, CDR2 SASEGT. Trimming cost V 2 bases and J 7 bases, with 15 bases left between them. The CDR3 bases are TGTGCCAGCAGTGAACAGGGGACCTGGGGGCAGCCCCAGCATTTT. Protein product: CASSEQGTWGQPQHF.

The rearrangement uses TRBV11-1 and TRBJ2-5, with 8 nucleotides matching TRBD2. Germline CDR1 and CDR2: SGHAT and FQDESV (reference sequence). With V trimmed by 0 bases and J by 4 bases, 4 bases remained unmatched. There are 15 residues in the CDR3. The CDR3 DNA reads TGTGCCAGCAGCTTAGCTTTCACTAGCGGAGAGACCCAGTACTTC. It yields the protein CASSLAFTSGETQYF.

The V gene is TRBV2, the J gene TRBJ1-5, with D possibly matching TRBD1 (5 bases). Trimming removed 7 bases from V and 4 bases from J, with 17 bases in between. Germline-derived CDR1 and CDR2 are SNHLY and FYNNEI. The CDR3 is 15 amino acids. CDR3 region: CASKGPGEGNQPQHF. The DNA for the CDR3 is TGTGCCAGCAAAGGGCCGGGGGAAGGAAATCAGCCCCAGCATTTT.

The chain joins TRBV5-1 to TRBJ2-3, with 8 positions matching TRBD2. Losses at the gene ends were 0 bases for V and 6 bases for J; bases not matched to a gene: 6. CDR3 length equals 15 residues. Germline lookup yields CDR1 SGHRS and CDR2 YFSETQ. The CDR3, as DNA: TGCGCCAGCAGCTTGGATCGGCGGGGGGTGGATACGCAGTATTTT. This encodes CASSLDRRGVDTQYF.

The rearrangement joins TRBV30 to TRBJ2-1; perhaps D is TRBD1 or TRBD2 (6 bases each). Trimming shortened V by 0 bases and J by 4 bases, and 13 bases separated the two germline ends. The CDR3 sequence is 15 residues long. The V gene's germline CDR1 is GTSNPN and CDR2 SVGIG (reference sequence). CDR3 protein: CAWSVRGAPYNEQFF. The CDR3 coding sequence is TGTGCCTGGAGTGTAAGGGGGGCCCCTTACAATGAGCAGTTCTTC.

The CDR3 nucleotides are TGCAGCGTGGGGGGGACAACGAACACCGGGGAGCTGTTTTTT. Translated, it gives CSVGGTTNTGELFF. V gene TRBV29-1 combines with J gene TRBJ2-2; weak D call: TRBD2 (7 bases). Germline V lookup: CDR1 SQVTM, CDR2 ANQGSEA. Trimming removed 6 bases from V and 0 bases from J, with 11 bases in between. The CDR3 has 14 amino acids.

The V gene is TRBV7-8, the J gene TRBJ1-1; tentative D call: TRBD1 (5 bases). The germline CDR1 and CDR2 sequences are SGHVS and FQNEAQ. This CDR3 has 14 amino acids. V was trimmed by 5 bases and J by 1 base, leaving 11 bases between them. CDR3 loop: CASSPRGGNTEAFF. The CDR3, as DNA: TGTGCCAGCAGCCCCCGGGGGGGGAACACTGAAGCTTTCTTT.

The chain combines TRBV11-3 with TRBJ2-3; 10 bases map to TRBD2. This CDR3 is 15 amino acids long. Trimming at V came to 3 bases and at J to 3 bases, leaving 3 bases not matched to a gene. Germline assignment: CDR1 SGHNT and CDR2 YENEEA. This CDR3 reads CASSLERGGTDTQYF. The DNA of the CDR3 is TGTGCCAGCAGCTTGGAGCGGGGGGGGACAGATACGCAGTATTTT.

This clone was counted a few times. The rearrangement joins TRBV29-1 to TRBJ2-3; a possible D gene is TRBD1 (6 bases). The CDR3 loop spans 14 amino acids. Germline CDR1 and CDR2: SQVTM and ANQGSEA. Trimming stripped 4 bases from V and 4 bases from J, with 15 bases between. The chain's CDR3 is CSVVQGSVSDTQYF. The DNA of the CDR3 is TGCAGCGTTGTCCAGGGGAGTGTTTCAGATACGCAGTATTTT.

There are a few counts of this clone. The chain couples TRBV5-1 to TRBJ2-3; D tentatively reads TRBD1 or TRBD2 (6 bases each). The CDR3 extends over 16 amino acids. Germline lookup yields CDR1 SGHRS and CDR2 YFSETQ. V lost 1 base to trimming and J lost 2 bases, with 14 bases between them. CDR3 coding DNA: TGCGCCAGCAGCTTGACGGGGGCCCCCTACACAGATACGCAGTATTTT. The encoded protein is CASSLTGAPYTDTQYF. Looking up the rest from reference TRBV5-1 and TRBJ2-3 gives the full variable domain: KAGVTQTPRYLIKTRGQQVTLSCSPISGHRSVSWYQQTPGQGLQFLFEYFSETQRNKGNFPGRFSGRQFSNSRSEMNVSTLELGDSALYLCASSLTGAPYTDTQYFGPGTRLTVL.

This chain connects TRBV28 to TRBJ2-7; no reliable D call. Per the germline V gene, CDR1 is MDHEN and CDR2 is SYDVKM. V was clipped by 2 bases and J by 2 bases, with 7 bases between them. The CDR3 contains 13 residues. The CDR3 DNA follows: TGTGCCAGCAGTTTAGACCTCACCTACGAGCAGTACTTC. This sequence encodes CASSLDLTYEQYF.

This clone has a single count. The CDR3 region is CASSPQGPDTIYF. Written as DNA, the CDR3 is TGTGCCAGCTCACCGCAAGGTCCGGACACCATATATTTT. This chain uses TRBV18 with TRBJ1-3, with no clear D. The CDR3 has 13 residues. Trimming removed 3 bases at V and 8 bases at J, with 11 bases between. The germline V gene encodes CDR1 KGHSH and CDR2 LQKENI.

The V gene is TRBV6-4, the J gene TRBJ2-4; TRBD1 matches 9 bases. Germline V lookup: CDR1 MRHNA, CDR2 SNTAGT. The CDR3 is 15 amino acids. Losses at the gene ends were 10 bases for V and 5 bases for J; bases not matched to a gene: 12. CDR3 DNA sequence: TGTGCCACCCGGAACCGACAGGGGGATCAAAACATTCAGTACTTC. Translated: CATRNRQGDQNIQYF.

The chain uses TRBV3-1 (or the pseudogene TRBV3-2) and TRBJ1-1, with unresolved D. Per the germline V gene, CDR1 is LGHDT and CDR2 is YNNKEL (reference sequence). V was trimmed by 0 bases and J by 5 bases, leaving 13 bases between them. The CDR3 is 15 amino acids. CDR3 sequence: CASSQEVPGRTEAFF. CDR3 DNA: TGTGCCAGCAGCCAAGAAGTCCCGGGTAGGACTGAAGCTTTCTTT.

This clone has more than one count but fewer than ten. This rearrangement joins TRBV28 to TRBJ1-3, with D maybe TRBD1 (5 bases). The ends were cut back, 2 bases at V and 0 bases at J, with 5 bases in the middle. CDR1 and CDR2 (germline): MDHEN, SYDVKM. There are 14 residues in the CDR3. CDR3 DNA sequence: TGTGCCAGCAGTTTAAGGGGCTCTGGAAACACCATATATTTT. Protein product: CASSLRGSGNTIYF.

V gene TRBV7-9 combines with J gene TRBJ1-1; possible D gene TRBD1, 5 bases. The CDR3 totals 14 residues. Germline V gene lookup returns CDR1 SEHNR and CDR2 FQNEAQ (reference sequence). Trimming took off 5 bases at V and 2 bases at J, with 12 bases between the two ends. CDR3 in amino acids: CASSPRAGNTEAFF. Written as DNA, the CDR3 is TGTGCCAGCAGCCCCAGGGCAGGTAACACTGAAGCTTTCTTT.

The chain is built from TRBV28 and TRBJ1-4; 9 nucleotides agree with TRBD1. This CDR3 has 15 residues. The germline CDR1 and CDR2 sequences are MDHEN and SYDVKM. Trimming took 5 bases from V and 6 from J; bases not matched to a gene: 7. CDR3 nucleotides: TGTGCCAGCAGTAATAGAGGGACAGGGTATGAAAAACTGTTTTTT. Its protein is CASSNRGTGYEKLFF. Using reference TRBV28 and TRBJ1-4 for the parts outside the CDR3, the full variable domain is DVKVTQSSRYLVKRTGEKVFLECVQDMDHENMFWYRQDPGLGLRLIYFSYDVKMKEKGDIPEGYSVSREKKERFSLILESASTNQTSMYLCASSNRGTGYEKLFFGSGTQLSVL.

The chain uses TRBV28 and TRBJ2-5, with 10 bases identical to TRBD2. The CDR3 covers 15 residues. The V gene end was trimmed by 5 bases and the J gene end by 3 bases; junction bases not matched to a gene: 6. Germline CDR1 is MDHEN and CDR2 is SYDVKM. CDR3 DNA: TGTGCCAGCAGTGCATCTAGCGGGGGTAAAGAGACCCAGTACTTC. This gives the protein CASSASSGGKETQYF.

DNA for the CDR3: TGTGCCAGCAGTGAGTTACTAGCGGGGGGACGGGAGCAGTTCTTC. Protein sequence: CASSELLAGGREQFF. The chain joins TRBV6-1 to TRBJ2-1; 12 nucleotides match TRBD2. V lost 3 bases, J lost 10 bases, and 7 bases stayed unmatched. CDR1 and CDR2 (germline): MNHNS, SASEGT. CDR3 size: 15 residues.